This TCR beta chain derives from a study of high-grade serous ovarian cancer treatment subgroups. Looking at the study overall: Each sample yielded on average around 7,500 unique TCR beta rearrangements from approximately 15,000 reads. Study-wide findings and caveats: Same-patient tumor repertoires overlapped at about 0.095 to 0.79; different patients barely overlapped. Higher neoantigen levels went with greater TCR clonal relatedness.

Germline CDR1 SEHNR, CDR2 FQNEAQ (reference sequence). The length of the CDR3 is 17 residues. V lost 0 bases to trimming and J lost 6 bases, with 21 bases between them. To note about this clone: Its antigen is as yet unknown.

Tumor tissue was taken before any definitive surgery or chemotherapy was given. TCRdb keeps only in-frame clones here, not all; method: immunoSEQ multiplex PCR. The repertoire holds about 16,000 clones, with around 73% as singletons. The source is a human donor with high-grade serous ovarian cancer. Sequencing was done on a sample of tumor tissue. This sequence joins TRBV7-9 and TRBJ2-7, with D tentatively TRBD1 (5 bases). The CDR3 DNA reads TGTGCCAGCAGCTTAGCGATGTTGGACGGACACCTCGGCGAGCAGTACTTC. This sequence encodes CASSLAMLDGHLGEQYF.